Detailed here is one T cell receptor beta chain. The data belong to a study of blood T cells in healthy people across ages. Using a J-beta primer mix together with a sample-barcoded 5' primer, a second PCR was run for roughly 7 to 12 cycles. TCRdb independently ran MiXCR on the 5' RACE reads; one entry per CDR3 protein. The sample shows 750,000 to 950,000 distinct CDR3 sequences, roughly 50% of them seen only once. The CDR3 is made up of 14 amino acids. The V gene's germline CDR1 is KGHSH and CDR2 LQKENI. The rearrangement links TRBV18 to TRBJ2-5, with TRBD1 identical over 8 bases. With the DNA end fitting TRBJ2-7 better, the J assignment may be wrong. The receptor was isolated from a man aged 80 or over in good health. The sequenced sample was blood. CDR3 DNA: TGTGCCAGCTCACCATATCAGGGGGCATACGAGCAGTACTTC. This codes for CASSPYQGAYEQYF.